The 7 T cell receptor beta chains below all came from one sample that was sequenced in a study of cytomegalovirus exposure and HLA in healthy donors. Amplification used 60 Vbeta primers and 13 Jbeta primers. Assay: immunoSEQ multiplex PCR; the TCRdb copy retains only in-frame clones and omits some. This listing includes roughly 30,000 clones. The material sequenced was PBMCs. The receptors derive from a female donor in good health and CMV-seronegative.

V is TRBV4-3 and J is TRBJ2-6, with TRBD1 identical over 8 bases. V lost 3 bases, J lost 3 bases, and 7 bases stayed unmatched. The CDR3 extends over 17 amino acids. CDR1 and CDR2 (germline): LGHNA, YSLEER. CDR3 DNA: TGCGCCAGCAGCCAGGAGCCCGGACAGGGTGGGGCCAACGTCCTGACTTTC. As protein: CASSQEPGQGGANVLTF.

The chain carries TRBV28 and TRBJ2-7, with D possibly TRBD1 on 7 matching bases. Germline lookup yields CDR1 MDHEN and CDR2 SYDVKM. The CDR3 consists of 14 residues. The germline V and J ends were trimmed by 3 bases and 1 base, with 10 bases remaining between them. The CDR3 nucleotides read TGTGCCAGCAGTTTTTCAGGGGGGTCCTACGAGCAGTACTTC. Amino acids: CASSFSGGSYEQYF. The full variable domain, rest sourced from reference TRBV28 and TRBJ2-7, is DVKVTQSSRYLVKRTGEKVFLECVQDMDHENMFWYRQDPGLGLRLIYFSYDVKMKEKGDIPEGYSVSREKKERFSLILESASTNQTSMYLCASSFSGGSYEQYFGPGTRLTVT.

The J gene is TRBJ2-7, the V gene TRBV5-4; possibly TRBD2 for D (6 bases). Per the germline V gene, CDR1 is SGHNT and CDR2 is YYREEE (reference sequence). V gave up 6 bases and J gave up 6 bases, with 16 bases separating them. This CDR3 has 13 amino acids. The CDR3 region has the DNA TGTGCCAGCACGGGAGTTGGTGGGGGCGAGCAGTACTTC. Its translation: CASTGVGGGEQYF.

The rearrangement uses TRBV19 and TRBJ2-1, with 9 bases that match TRBD2. V dropped 5 bases and J dropped 4; count of bases not matched to a gene: 9. In germline, CDR1 is LNHDA, CDR2 SQIVND (reference sequence). The CDR3 consists of 16 residues. The CDR3 sequence is CASSHSGGAQYNEQFF. CDR3 bases: TGTGCCAGTAGTCATAGCGGGGGTGCTCAGTACAATGAGCAGTTCTTC.

The genes are TRBV18 and TRBJ2-7; D is possibly TRBD1 (6 bases). The CDR3 runs 14 residues. Germline values: CDR1 KGHSH, CDR2 LQKENI. V gave up 3 bases and J gave up 1 base, with 10 bases separating them. CDR3 loop: CASSPGADSYEQYF. CDR3 nucleotides: TGTGCCAGCTCACCGGGGGCGGATTCCTACGAGCAGTACTTC.

The V and J genes are TRBV16 and TRBJ2-4, with no clear D. The CDR3 is made up of 15 amino acids. CDR1 is KGHSY, CDR2 FQNENV, per germline. V lost 1 base and J lost 0, with 7 bases in between. The CDR3 sequence: CASSQFRSAKNIQYF. For the CDR3, the DNA is TGTGCCAGCAGCCAATTTCGGTCAGCCAAAAACATTCAGTACTTC.

The CDR3 DNA reads TGTGCCAGTAGCGACAGGAGCCAAGAGACCCAGTACTTC. This gives the protein CASSDRSQETQYF. V and J are TRBV19 and TRBJ2-5, with a weak D call TRBD1 (6 bases). Trimming took off 6 bases at V and 1 base at J, with 9 bases between the two ends. This CDR3 contains 13 residues. Germline V gene lookup returns CDR1 LNHDA and CDR2 SQIVND (reference sequence).